This is a list of T cell receptor beta chains from one sample in a study of OX40 agonist ivuxolimab in advanced cancers. Produced via immunoSEQ multiplex PCR; TCRdb's table is partial and in-frame only. The sample has around 62,000 clones, around 93% seen once. The sequencing used CD4+ or CD8+ T cells sorted from blood, collected in a trial of the OX40 agonist ivuxolimab. These receptor sequences come from an adult with an advanced solid tumor such as melanoma, head and neck, liver or kidney cancer. The CDR3 runs from the conserved cysteine through the conserved F or W. A D gene is named only where the DNA matches it firmly. Expanded clones get a size class; other rows say once, few or many, or leave the size out.

>.|TRBJ2-1|TRBD1|TRBV19
TGTGCCAGTAGTCTTAACCAGGGGGCTCTTTACAATGAGCAGTTCTTC
CASSLNQGALYNEQFF
>.|TRBJ2-7|TRBD1|TRBV28
TGTGCCAGCAGTTTATGGGGACAGGGGCTCTACGAGCAGTACTTC
CASSLWGQGLYEQYF
>.|TRBJ2-2|TRBD2|TRBV5-1
TGCGCCAGCAGCTTACTAGCGGGGACCGGGGAGCTGTTTTTT
CASSLLAGTGELFF
>.|TRBJ2-1|.|TRBV11-2
TGTGCCAGCAGCTTAGATAGCGAGGACAGACCCCGTCTCGATGAGCAGTTCTTC
CASSLDSEDRPRLDEQFF
>.|TRBJ1-2|.|TRBV7-8
TGTGCCAGCAGCGAGGCTAGCAACTATGGCTACACCTTC
CASSEASNYGYTF
>.|TRBJ2-7|.|TRBV7-2
TGTGCCAACAGCCTCAAGTGGGGTCAAACCGAGCAGTACTTC
CANSLKWGQTEQYF
>.|TRBJ2-7|TRBD1|TRBV19
TGTGCCAGTAAGTCCGGGACAGGGTCCTACGAGCAGTACTTC
CASKSGTGSYEQYF
>few|TRBJ2-1|.|TRBV28
TGTGCCAGCAGTTATAACTACGCACTGGCTAGCGATAATGAGCAGTTCTTC
CASSYNYALASDNEQFF
>once|TRBJ1-1|.|TRBV5-1
TGCGCCAGCAGCGTCCCGACAGGGAACACTGAAGCTTTCTTT
CASSVPTGNTEAFF
>.|TRBJ2-1|.|TRBV7-3
TGTGCCAGCAGCTTATCAGGGGTGGGGAATGAGCAGTTCTTC
CASSLSGVGNEQFF
>.|TRBJ2-3|.|TRBV19
TGTGCCAGTAGTACCGGACAGACGCGAGATACGCAGTATTTT
CASSTGQTRDTQYF
>.|TRBJ2-3|.|TRBV19
TGTGCCAGTAGGTCCATAGGTGCCCCGGCGGATACGCAGTATTTT
CASRSIGAPADTQYF
>.|TRBJ2-7|TRBD2|TRBV5-1
TGCGCCAGCAGCCGCTCTCTGGGAGGGCTCCCCTACGAGCAGTACTTC
CASSRSLGGLPYEQYF
>.|TRBJ1-1|.|TRBV5-1
TGCGCCAGCAGAGACAACCCGGGGACTGAAGCTTTCTTT
CASRDNPGTEAFF
>.|TRBJ2-1|TRBD1|TRBV30
TGTGCCTGGAGGGGACAGGGGACCTACAATGAGCAGTTCTTC
CAWRGQGTYNEQFF
>.|TRBJ2-2|.|TRBV5-1
TGCGCCAGCAGCTTTGCAGACACCGGGGAGCTGTTTTTT
CASSFADTGELFF
>.|TRBJ2-7|.|TRBV28
TGTGCCAGCAGTTTATTAAACCCCCTCGGGCAGTACTTC
CASSLLNPLGQYF
>.|TRBJ2-3|TRBD1|TRBV5-1
TGCGCCAGCAGCATGGGACAGGGGGTAGATACGCAGTATTTT
CASSMGQGVDTQYF
>.|TRBJ1-3|TRBD1|TRBV29-1
TGCAGCGTTGGCCAAACAGGGGCTGGAAACACCATATATTTT
CSVGQTGAGNTIYF
>.|TRBJ2-7|.|TRBV19
TGTGCCAGTAGCCTTCAGACCGGGACCGGTTACGAGCAGTACTTC
CASSLQTGTGYEQYF
>.|TRBJ2-6|.|TRBV29-1
TGCAGCGTTCCTTTTGGAGGCCGATCTGGGGCCAACGTCCTGACTTTC
CSVPFGGRSGANVLTF
>.|TRBJ2-3|.|TRBV19
TGTGCCAGTAGTAACGGACAGGGAGGGAACACAGATACGCAGTATTTT
CASSNGQGGNTDTQYF
>.|TRBJ2-6|.|TRBV11-2
TGTGCCAGCAGCCTCGACAGGATCCCCGGGGCCAACGTCCTGACTTTC
CASSLDRIPGANVLTF
>.|TRBJ2-6|.|TRBV19
TGTGCCAGTAGTATAGACTATTTCATTTCGGTAGGCAGGAAGAACTCTGGGGCCAACGTCCTGACTTTC
CASSIDYFISVGRKNSGANVLTF
>.|TRBJ1-3|.|TRBV6-1
TGTGCCAGCAGTTTCAACAGGGTAGGAGGAAACACCATATATTTT
CASSFNRVGGNTIYF
>.|TRBJ2-7|.|TRBV18
TGTGCCAGCTCACCAGGAGCCACAACCGTGAACGAGCAGTACTTC
CASSPGATTVNEQYF
>.|TRBJ1-2|TRBD1|TRBV5-4
TGTGCCAGCAGCTTAATACAGGGGGCGGACTATGGCTACACCTTC
CASSLIQGADYGYTF
>.|TRBJ2-1|TRBD2|TRBV15
TGTGCCACCAGCAGAGATCACGCGAGCGGGATTGCTCCTGAGCAGTTCTTC
CATSRDHASGIAPEQFF
>.|TRBJ2-4|TRBD1|TRBV9
TGTGCCAGCACCTCGACAGGGGGTGACAAAAACATTCAGTACTTC
CASTSTGGDKNIQYF
>.|TRBJ2-7|TRBD1|TRBV5-1
TGCGCCAGCAGCTTGGACTGGGGCAGGGGGTACGAGCAGTACTTC
CASSLDWGRGYEQYF
>.|TRBJ1-3|.|TRBV6-5
TGTGCCAGCAGTCAAACAACCCTCTCTGGAAACACCATATATTTT
CASSQTTLSGNTIYF
>.|TRBJ2-1|TRBD2|TRBV5-1
TGCGCCAGCAGCTTGGGTCTAGCGGGAGGGCACAATGAGCAGTTCTTC
CASSLGLAGGHNEQFF
>.|TRBJ1-5|.|TRBV10-2
TGCGCCAGCAGCCCTAAGGGTCAGCCCCAGCATTTT
CASSPKGQPQHF
>few|TRBJ2-7|.|TRBV19
TGTGCCAGTGGAACAGGGCGTCCCTACGAGCAGTACTTC
CASGTGRPYEQYF
>.|TRBJ2-3|TRBD2|TRBV7-6
TGTGCCAGCAGCCCATGGACTAGCGGGAGACCTGGCGGAGATACGCAGTATTTT
CASSPWTSGRPGGDTQYF
>.|TRBJ1-6|TRBD1|TRBV28
TGTGCCAGCACCATCGGGGCACAGGGGACTTCACCCCTCCACTTT
CASTIGAQGTSPLHF
>few|TRBJ2-7|.|TRBV6-6
TGTGCCAGCAGAGATACTCCAGGGACCTACGAGCAGTACTTC
CASRDTPGTYEQYF
>.|TRBJ1-2|TRBD1|TRBV2
TGTGCCAGGATAAGGGACAGAGGTGACTATGGCTACACCTTC
CARIRDRGDYGYTF
>medium-sized|TRBJ1-1|.|TRBV4-1
TGCGCCAGCAGCCAAGGCCGGGGAGGGATGAACACTGAAGCTTTCTTT
CASSQGRGGMNTEAFF
>.|TRBJ1-2|.|TRBV9
TGTGCCAGCAGCGTAAGGGAGGGCTATGGCTACACCTTC
CASSVREGYGYTF
>.|TRBJ2-2|TRBD1|TRBV7-3
TGTGCCAGCAGCCCGAAGCGTAGGACAGGGTCCGGGGAGCTGTTTTTT
CASSPKRRTGSGELFF
>.|TRBJ1-5|.|TRBV5-4
TGTGCCAGCAGCTGGCCGAGGCACCCGCCCAATCAGCCCCAGCATTTT
CASSWPRHPPNQPQHF
>.|TRBJ2-5|TRBD2|TRBV19
TGTGCCAGTAGTATAGATCCCCCCGGTCGGACTAGCGCCCAAGAGACCCAGTACTTC
CASSIDPPGRTSAQETQYF
>.|TRBJ2-2|.|TRBV6-5
TGTGCCAGCAGTTACTTTGACAGAGGGGAGCTGTTTTTT
CASSYFDRGELFF
>.|TRBJ1-2|.|TRBV6-1
TGTGCCAGCACCCAAAGGGGGGGGTATGGCTACACCTTC
CASTQRGGYGYTF
>.|TRBJ2-2|.|TRBV5-4
TGTGCCAGCAGCTTGTTCGGGACACCGAACACCGGGGAGCTGTTTTTT
CASSLFGTPNTGELFF
>once|TRBJ2-7|.|TRBV10-3
TGTGCCATCAGTGAGGCAGGGATTACCTACGAGCAGTACTTC
CAISEAGITYEQYF
>.|TRBJ1-2|TRBD1|TRBV5-1
TGCGCCAGCAGCTCCGGACAGGACCACTATGGCTACACCTTC
CASSSGQDHYGYTF
>.|TRBJ2-1|TRBD2|TRBV7-8
TGTGCCAGCAGCTCACCAGGAGGACTAGCGGGCCCTCGGGTTAATGAGCAGTTCTTC
CASSSPGGLAGPRVNEQFF
>.|TRBJ2-3|.|TRBV19
TGTGCCAGTAAGTCGACATCCAATACGCAGTATTTT
CASKSTSNTQYF
>.|TRBJ1-2|.|TRBV15
TGTGCCACCAGCAGAGGACTAGTCGGGTATAGCTACACCTTC
CATSRGLVGYSYTF
>.|TRBJ2-4|.|TRBV18
TGTGCCAGCTCACCAATATTGAACGGGGACATTCAGTACTTC
CASSPILNGDIQYF
>.|TRBJ2-3|TRBD2|TRBV10-3
TGTGCCATCAGTGAGGGGGGGACTAGCGGGAGCACAGATACGCAGTATTTT
CAISEGGTSGSTDTQYF